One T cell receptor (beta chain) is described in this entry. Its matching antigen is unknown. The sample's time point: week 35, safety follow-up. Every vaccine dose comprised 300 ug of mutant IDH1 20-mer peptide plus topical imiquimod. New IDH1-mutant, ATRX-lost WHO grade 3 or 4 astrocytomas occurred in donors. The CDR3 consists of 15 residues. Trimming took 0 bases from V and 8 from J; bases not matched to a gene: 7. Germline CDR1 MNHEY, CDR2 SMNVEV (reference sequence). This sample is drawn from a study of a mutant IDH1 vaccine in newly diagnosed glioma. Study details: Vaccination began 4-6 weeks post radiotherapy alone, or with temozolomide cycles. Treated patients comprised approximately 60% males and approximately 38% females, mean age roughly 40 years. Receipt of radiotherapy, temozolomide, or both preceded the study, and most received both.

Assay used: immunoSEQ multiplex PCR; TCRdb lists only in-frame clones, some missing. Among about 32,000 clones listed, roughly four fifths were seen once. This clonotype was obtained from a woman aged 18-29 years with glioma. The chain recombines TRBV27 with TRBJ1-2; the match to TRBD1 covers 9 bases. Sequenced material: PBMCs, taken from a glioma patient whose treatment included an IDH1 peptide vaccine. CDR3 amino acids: CASSLSWTGEGGYTF. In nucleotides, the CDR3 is TGTGCCAGCAGTTTATCATGGACAGGGGAAGGAGGCTACACCTTC.